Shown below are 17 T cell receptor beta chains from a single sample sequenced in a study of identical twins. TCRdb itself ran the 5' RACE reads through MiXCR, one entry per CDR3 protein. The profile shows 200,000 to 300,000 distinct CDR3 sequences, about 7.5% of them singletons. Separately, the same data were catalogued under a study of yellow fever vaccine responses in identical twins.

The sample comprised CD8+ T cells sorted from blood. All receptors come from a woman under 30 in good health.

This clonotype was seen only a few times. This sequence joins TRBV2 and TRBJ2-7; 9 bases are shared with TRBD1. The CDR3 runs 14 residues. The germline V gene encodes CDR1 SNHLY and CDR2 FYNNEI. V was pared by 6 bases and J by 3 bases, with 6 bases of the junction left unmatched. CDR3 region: CASREGQGDYEQYF. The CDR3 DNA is TGTGCCAGCAGGGAGGGACAGGGTGACTACGAGCAGTACTTC. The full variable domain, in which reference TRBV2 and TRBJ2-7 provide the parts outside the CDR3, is EPEVTQTPSHQVTQMGQEVILRCVPISNHLYFYWYRQILGQKVEFLVSFYNNEISEKSEIFDDQFSVERPDGSNFTLKIRSTKLEDSAMYFCASREGQGDYEQYFGPGTRLTVT.

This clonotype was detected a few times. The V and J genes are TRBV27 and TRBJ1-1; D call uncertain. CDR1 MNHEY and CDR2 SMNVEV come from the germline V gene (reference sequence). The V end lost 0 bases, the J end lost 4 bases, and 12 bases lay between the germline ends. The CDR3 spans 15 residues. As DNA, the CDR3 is TGTGCCAGCAGTTTATCGGGGTTGTATGTCACTGAAGCTTTCTTT. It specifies CASSLSGLYVTEAFF.

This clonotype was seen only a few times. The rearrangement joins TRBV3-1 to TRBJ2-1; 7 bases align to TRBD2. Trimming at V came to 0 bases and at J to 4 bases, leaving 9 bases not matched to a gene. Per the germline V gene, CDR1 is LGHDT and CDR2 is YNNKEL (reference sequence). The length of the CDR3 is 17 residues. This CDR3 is CASSQDLVAGGYNEQFF. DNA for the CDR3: TGTGCCAGCAGCCAAGATCTTGTAGCGGGTGGGTACAATGAGCAGTTCTTC.

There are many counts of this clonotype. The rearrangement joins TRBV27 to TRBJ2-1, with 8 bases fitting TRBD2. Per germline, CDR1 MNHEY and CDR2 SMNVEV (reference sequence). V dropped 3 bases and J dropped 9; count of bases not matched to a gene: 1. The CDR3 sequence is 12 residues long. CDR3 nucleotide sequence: TGTGCCAGCAGTTTCGGGGGGGGTGAGCAGTTCTTC. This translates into CASSFGGGEQFF.

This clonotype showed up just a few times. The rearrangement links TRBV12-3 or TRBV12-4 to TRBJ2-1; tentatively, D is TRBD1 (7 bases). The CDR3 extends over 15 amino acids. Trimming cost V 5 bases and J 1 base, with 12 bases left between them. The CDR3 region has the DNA TGTGCCAGCAGTGTTCCAGGGGGGTCCTACAATGAGCAGTTCTTC. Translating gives CASSVPGGSYNEQFF.

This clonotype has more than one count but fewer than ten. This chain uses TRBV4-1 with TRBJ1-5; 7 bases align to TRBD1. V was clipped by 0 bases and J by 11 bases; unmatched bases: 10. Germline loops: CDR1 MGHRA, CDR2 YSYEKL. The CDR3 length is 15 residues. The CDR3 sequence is CASSQEKADRAAQHF. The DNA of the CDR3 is TGCGCCAGCAGCCAAGAGAAGGCTGACAGGGCGGCCCAGCATTTT.

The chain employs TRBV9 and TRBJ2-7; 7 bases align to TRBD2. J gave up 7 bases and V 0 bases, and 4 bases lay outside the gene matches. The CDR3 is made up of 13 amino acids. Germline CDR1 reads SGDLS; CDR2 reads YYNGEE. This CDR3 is CASSVGPAGEQYV. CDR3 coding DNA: TGTGCCAGCAGCGTAGGACCAGCGGGGGAGCAGTACGTC.

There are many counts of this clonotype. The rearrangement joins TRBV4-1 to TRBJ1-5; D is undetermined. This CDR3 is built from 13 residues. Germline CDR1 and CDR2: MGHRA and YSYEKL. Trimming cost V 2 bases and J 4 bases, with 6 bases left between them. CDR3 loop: CASSQNRNQPQHF. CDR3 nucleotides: TGCGCCAGCAGCCAAAACAGAAATCAGCCCCAGCATTTT.

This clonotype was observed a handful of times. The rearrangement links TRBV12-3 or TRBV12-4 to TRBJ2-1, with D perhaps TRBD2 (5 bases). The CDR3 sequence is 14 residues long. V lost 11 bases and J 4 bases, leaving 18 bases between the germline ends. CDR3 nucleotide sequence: TGTGCCTCTGGGGAGCTAGCCCCTTACAATGAGCAGTTCTTC. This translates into CASGELAPYNEQFF.

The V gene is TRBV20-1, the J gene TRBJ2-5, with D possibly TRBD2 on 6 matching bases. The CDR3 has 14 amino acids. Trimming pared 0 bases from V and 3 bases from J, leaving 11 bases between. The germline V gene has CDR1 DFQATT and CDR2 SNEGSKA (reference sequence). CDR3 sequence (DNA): TGCAGTGCTAGAGAGGGACTGGGGGAAGAGACCCAGTACTTC. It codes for CSAREGLGEETQYF.

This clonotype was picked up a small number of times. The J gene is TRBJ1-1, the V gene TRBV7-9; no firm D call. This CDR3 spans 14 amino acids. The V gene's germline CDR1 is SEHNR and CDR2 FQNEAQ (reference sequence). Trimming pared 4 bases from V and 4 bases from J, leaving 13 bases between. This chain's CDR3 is CASSSRAPVTEAFF. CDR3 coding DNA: TGTGCCAGCAGCTCCCGGGCTCCGGTCACTGAAGCTTTCTTT.

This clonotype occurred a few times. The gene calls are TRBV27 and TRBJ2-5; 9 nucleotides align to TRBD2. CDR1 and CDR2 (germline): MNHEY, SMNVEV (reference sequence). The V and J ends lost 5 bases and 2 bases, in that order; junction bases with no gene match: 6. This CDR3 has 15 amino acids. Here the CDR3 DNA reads TGTGCCAGCAGTCCCTGGACTAGCGCGCAAGAGACCCAGTACTTC. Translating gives CASSPWTSAQETQYF.

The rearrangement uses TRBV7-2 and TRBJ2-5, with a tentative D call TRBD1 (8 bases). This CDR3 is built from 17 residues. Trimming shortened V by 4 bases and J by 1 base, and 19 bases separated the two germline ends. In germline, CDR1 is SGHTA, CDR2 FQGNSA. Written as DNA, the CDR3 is TGTGCCAGCAGCTCACAGGGGGTACTAGCGTTCCAAGAGACCCAGTACTTC. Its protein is CASSSQGVLAFQETQYF.

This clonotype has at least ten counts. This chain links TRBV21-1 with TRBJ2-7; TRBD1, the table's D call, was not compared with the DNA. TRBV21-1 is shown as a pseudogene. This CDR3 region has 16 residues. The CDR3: CASSKGDQFPLYEQYV. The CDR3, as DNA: TGTGCCAGCAGCAAAGGGGATCAGTTTCCCCTCTACGAGCAGTACGTC.

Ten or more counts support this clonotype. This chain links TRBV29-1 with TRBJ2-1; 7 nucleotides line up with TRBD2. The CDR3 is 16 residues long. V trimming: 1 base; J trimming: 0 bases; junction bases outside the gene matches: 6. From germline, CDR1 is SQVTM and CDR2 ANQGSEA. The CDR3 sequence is CSVEAGSGRSYNEQFF. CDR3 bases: TGCAGCGTTGAAGCGGGTAGCGGGCGCTCCTACAATGAGCAGTTCTTC.

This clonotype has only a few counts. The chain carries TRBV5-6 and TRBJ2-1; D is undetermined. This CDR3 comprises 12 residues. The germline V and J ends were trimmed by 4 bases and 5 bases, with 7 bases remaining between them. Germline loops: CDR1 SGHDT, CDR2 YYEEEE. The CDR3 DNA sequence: TGTGCCAGCAGCCAGTATGACAATGAGCAGTTCTTC. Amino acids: CASSQYDNEQFF.

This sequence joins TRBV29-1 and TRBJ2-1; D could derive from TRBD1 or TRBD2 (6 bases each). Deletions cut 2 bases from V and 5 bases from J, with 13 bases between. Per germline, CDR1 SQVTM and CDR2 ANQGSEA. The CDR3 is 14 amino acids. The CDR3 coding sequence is TGCAGCGTTGAATCGGGGGCGCGTGACAATGAGCAGTTCTTC. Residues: CSVESGARDNEQFF.